A selection of T cell receptor beta chains follows, all from one sample in a study of tumor-infiltrating lymphocytes in primary liver carcinoma. One entry per CDR3 protein, called by TCRdb with MiXCR from the multiplex PCR reads. Among fewer than 85,000 distinct CDR3 sequences listed, roughly 71% were seen once. The specimen sequenced was tumor-adjacent normal liver tissue. All receptors come from a man aged 40-49 years with primary liver carcinoma and hepatitis B virus infection. Both conserved end residues are part of each CDR3. The D gene is left open where the match is weak. Only some rows state a clone size, as once, few, many or a class for expanded clones.

J,V,D,size,CDR3,DNA
TRBJ2-3,TRBV24-1,NA,NA,CATSVSNRTDTQYF,TGTGCCACCAGTGTGAGCAACAGAACAGATACGCAGTATTTT
TRBJ1-5,TRBV4-1,NA,NA,CASSHGAGTNQPQRF,TGCGCCAGCAGCCATGGGGCAGGGACTAATCAGCCCCAGCGTTTT
TRBJ2-3,TRBV6-2/TRBV6-3,NA,many,CASSYREGTSTDTQYF,TGTGCCAGCAGTTACCGTGAAGGGACTAGCACAGATACGCAGTATTTT
TRBJ2-5,TRBV28,NA,few,CASSLLGVRATQYF,TGTGCCAGCAGTTTATTGGGGGTAAGAGCGACCCAGTACTTC
TRBJ2-3,TRBV6-5,TRBD2,NA,CATNPGLAGTDTQYF,TGTGCCACCAACCCAGGATTAGCGGGAACAGATACGCAGTATTTT
TRBJ2-7,TRBV12-3/TRBV12-4,NA,NA,CASKDRGGSSYEQYF,TGTGCCAGCAAAGACAGGGGAGGGAGCTCCTACGAGCAGTACTTC
TRBJ2-7,TRBV11-2,NA,NA,CASSFMTDPDYKQYF,TGCGCCAGTAGCTTCATGACAGATCCGGACTACAAGCAGTACTTC
TRBJ2-5,TRBV4-1,TRBD2,NA,CVSNSSGGPASGQETQYF,TGCGTCAGCAACTCTTCAGGAGGCCCCGCTAGCGGCCAAGAGACCCAGTACTTC
TRBJ1-6,TRBV4-2,TRBD1,NA,CTSSQDMTGSLNSPLRF,TGTACCAGCAGCCAAGATATGACAGGGAGTCTCAATTCACCCCTCCGCTTT
TRBJ1-4,TRBV4-2,NA,once,CASNQGSQLPNEKLFF,TGTGCCAGCAACCAAGGTTCTCAGCTGCCCAATGAAAAACTGTTTTTT
TRBJ2-3,TRBV12-3/TRBV12-4,TRBD2,NA,CASSPRTRPDTQYF,TGTGCCAGCAGTCCCAGGACTAGGCCAGATACTCAGTATTTT
TRBJ2-7,TRBV29-1,NA,NA,CSVEGLAGSGRYEHYF,TGCAGCGTTGAGGGACTGGCGGGGAGTGGGCGTTACGAGCACTACTTC